The 29 T cell receptor beta chains below were found in one sample sequenced in a study of regulatory T cells in long-lasting Graves disease. Library construction for TCR beta used iRepertoire HTBI primers and Arm-PCR of CDR3 regions. Via MiXCR, TCRdb re-called the multiplex PCR reads, giving one row per CDR3 protein. Of 680,000 or so distinct CDR3 sequences detected, around 17% appear once; the ten largest clones hold 18%. The time point: newly diagnosed GD, antithyroid drugs for less than 3 months. Making the TCR library involved RNA that had been extracted from PBMCs. The same data also contributed to another study, on T cells in Graves' hyperthyroidism and ophthalmopathy.

This specimen consisted of peripheral blood mononuclear cells (PBMCs), obtained at new diagnosis, from a patient treated with antithyroid drugs. The receptors originated from a young woman with Graves disease.

The chain is built from TRBV19 and TRBJ2-5; perhaps D is TRBD1 or TRBD2 (6 bases each). The ends were cut back, 2 bases at V and 5 bases at J, with 12 bases in the middle. The CDR3 is 14 amino acids. The germline gives CDR1 LNHDA, CDR2 SQIVND (reference sequence). In DNA, the CDR3 is TGTGCCAGTAGTATATGGGGGGCCCGGGAGACCCAGTACTTC. Its translation: CASSIWGARETQYF.

The gene calls are TRBV5-1 and TRBJ2-7, with 8 bases fitting TRBD1. The CDR3 extends over 17 amino acids. J gave up 1 base and V 5 bases, and 14 bases lay outside the gene matches. CDR1 and CDR2 from the germline V gene are SGHRS and YFSETQ. DNA for the CDR3: TGCGCCAGCAGTCTCCGAGTATCAGGGGGCGCATCCTACGAGCAGTACTTC. It yields the protein CASSLRVSGGASYEQYF.

This clonotype was seen many times. The chain combines TRBV28 with TRBJ1-5; possibly TRBD1 for D (6 bases). Trimming pared 5 bases from V and 4 bases from J, leaving 15 bases between. The CDR3 covers 15 residues. Germline V gene data show CDR1 as MDHEN and CDR2 as SYDVKM. The CDR3 sequence is CASSGGGIANQPQHF. CDR3 coding DNA: TGTGCCAGCAGTGGAGGGGGAATCGCTAATCAGCCCCAGCATTTT.

This chain joins TRBV5-8 and TRBJ1-3; 10 nucleotides align to TRBD1. The trim removed 5 bases at V and 1 base at J, leaving 15 bases unmatched. Germline values: CDR1 SGHTS, CDR2 YDEGEE. The CDR3 length is 19 residues. The CDR3 is CASSFRQGALRGSGNTIYF. The CDR3 nucleotides read TGTGCCAGCAGTTTTCGACAGGGGGCTTTACGGGGATCTGGAAACACCATATATTTT.

The sample holds many counts of this clonotype. This chain joins TRBV25-1 and TRBJ2-5; 10 bases map to TRBD2. The CDR3 is 15 residues long. Germline V gene sequence: CDR1 MGHDK, CDR2 SYGVNS. V dropped 4 bases and J dropped 4; count of bases not matched to a gene: 6. The CDR3 DNA sequence: TGTGCCAGCAGTGGGATAGCGGGAGGAACAGAGACCCAGTACTTC. This encodes CASSGIAGGTETQYF.

The V call is TRBV20-1, the J call TRBJ2-1; 9 nucleotides align to TRBD2. V gave up 0 bases and J gave up 9 bases; unmatched junction bases: 6. Germline values: CDR1 DFQATT, CDR2 SNEGSKA (reference sequence). The length of the CDR3 is 14 residues. CDR3 DNA sequence: TGCAGTGCTAGAGATTGGCTAGCGGGAAGTGAGCAGTTCTTC. As protein: CSARDWLAGSEQFF.

In its sample, this clonotype was seen many times. This chain joins TRBV2 and TRBJ2-2; 8 nucleotides agree with TRBD1. V dropped 3 bases and J dropped 6; count of bases not matched to a gene: 6. Germline-derived CDR1 and CDR2 are SNHLY and FYNNEI. CDR3 length equals 15 residues. CDR3 nucleotides: TGTGCCAGCAGTGATGGACAGGGTAGGGCCGGGGAGCTGTTTTTT. It encodes CASSDGQGRAGELFF.

This clonotype was recorded at least ten times. The chain carries TRBV12-5 and TRBJ2-7; TRBD2 aligns across 12 bases. Germline CDR1 LGHNT, CDR2 FRNRAP. This CDR3 contains 19 residues. V dropped 1 base and J dropped 2; count of bases not matched to a gene: 12. CDR3 protein: CASGLAYLTSGSSTYEQYF. The DNA for the CDR3 is TGTGCTAGTGGTTTGGCATATTTGACTAGCGGGAGTTCTACCTACGAGCAGTACTTC. The complete variable domain, with remaining parts taken from reference TRBV12-5 and TRBJ2-7, reads DARVTQTPRHKVTEMGQEVTMRCQPILGHNTVFWYRQTMMQGLELLAYFRNRAPLDDSGMPKDRFSAEMPDATLATLKIQPSEPRDSAVYFCASGLAYLTSGSSTYEQYFGPGTRLTVT.

The V call is TRBV5-1, the J call TRBJ2-7; D is uncertain. The length of the CDR3 is 13 residues. Trimming cost V 1 base and J 5 bases, with 10 bases left between them. CDR1 and CDR2 (germline): SGHRS, YFSETQ. As DNA, the CDR3 is TGCGCCAGCAGCTTGATATACTACAACGAGCAGTACTTC. This translates into CASSLIYYNEQYF. The full variable domain, completed using reference TRBV5-1 and TRBJ2-7, is KAGVTQTPRYLIKTRGQQVTLSCSPISGHRSVSWYQQTPGQGLQFLFEYFSETQRNKGNFPGRFSGRQFSNSRSEMNVSTLELGDSALYLCASSLIYYNEQYFGPGTRLTVT.

This clonotype was detected ten times or more. The chain joins TRBV20-1 to TRBJ1-1; D remains ambiguous. Trimming stripped 2 bases from V and 0 bases from J, with 10 bases between. The CDR3 extends over 14 amino acids. Germline V gene sequence: CDR1 DFQATT, CDR2 SNEGSKA (reference sequence). CDR3: CSARYGAVNTEAFF. The CDR3 nucleotides read TGCAGTGCTAGATACGGTGCAGTGAACACTGAAGCTTTCTTT.

This clonotype was recorded a few times. This chain links TRBV20-1 with TRBJ1-4; D is possibly TRBD1 (5 bases). Trimming shortened V by 3 bases and J by 6 bases, and 20 bases separated the two germline ends. This CDR3 is built from 16 residues. Germline CDR1 and CDR2: DFQATT and SNEGSKA (reference sequence). The CDR3 region has the DNA TGCAGTGCTAGGGAGGGTTCCGGGACTAGGGATGAAAAACTGTTTTTT. It yields the protein CSAREGSGTRDEKLFF.

This sequence joins TRBV5-1 and TRBJ1-5; 7 bases line up with TRBD1. The CDR3 is 15 residues long. Germline V gene sequence: CDR1 SGHRS, CDR2 YFSETQ. Trimming at V came to 2 bases and at J to 5 bases, leaving 7 bases not matched to a gene. In DNA, the CDR3 is TGCGCCAGCAGCTTAAAACCAGGGGGGGATCAGCCCCAGCATTTT. Translating gives CASSLKPGGDQPQHF.

This chain uses TRBV6-1 with TRBJ1-4; D is possibly TRBD1 (6 bases). Germline CDR1 MNHNS, CDR2 SASEGT. There are 15 residues in the CDR3. Trimming took 2 bases from V and 7 from J, leaving 14 bases between them. Written as DNA, the CDR3 is TGTGCCAGCAGTGAAACCTGGGGGCTGGGTGAAAAACTGTTTTTT. Its translation is CASSETWGLGEKLFF.

Note on this clonotype: Mismatch with germline at one junction end may stem from a read error. This chain joins TRBV7-9 and TRBJ1-1; D gene uncertain. From germline, CDR1 is SEHNR and CDR2 FQNEAQ (reference sequence). The CDR3 loop spans 20 amino acids. The CDR3 sequence is CASSAPNGRALSVENTEASF. The CDR3, as DNA: TGTGCCAGCAGCGCCCCTAATGGGAGGGCTCTTTCGGTCGAGAACACTGAAGCTTCCTTT.

This clonotype came up a few times. This chain uses TRBV29-1 with TRBJ2-3; D possibly corresponds to TRBD2 (5 bases). This CDR3 has 14 amino acids. Between the trimmed V and J ends, which lost 4 bases and 4 bases, there was a span of 15 bases. The germline gives CDR1 SQVTM, CDR2 ANQGSEA. In DNA, the CDR3 is TGCAGCGTTGCGGCCAGCGGTGGAGCAGATACGCAGTATTTT. Translation gives CSVAASGGADTQYF.

V gene TRBV6-1 combines with J gene TRBJ1-5; D remains ambiguous. V was trimmed by 7 bases and J by 9 bases, leaving 13 bases between them. Germline lookup yields CDR1 MNHNS and CDR2 SASEGT. The CDR3 contains 12 residues. CDR3 DNA sequence: TGTGCCAGCACGACTTCGACGTCGCCCCAGCATTTT. Translating it yields CASTTSTSPQHF.

This clonotype has at least ten counts. V gene TRBV27 combines with J gene TRBJ1-1; D call uncertain. This CDR3 is built from 15 residues. Germline V gives CDR1 MNHEY, CDR2 SMNVEV (reference sequence). V was clipped by 5 bases and J by 4 bases, with 17 bases between them. The CDR3 is CASSIRSASFTEAFF. The CDR3 bases are TGTGCCAGCAGTATCCGATCCGCAAGCTTCACTGAAGCTTTCTTT.

This clonotype was recorded many times. This chain connects TRBV7-9 to TRBJ2-7; unclear D gene. Germline loops: CDR1 SEHNR, CDR2 FQNEAQ (reference sequence). The CDR3 runs to 15 residues. V was cut by 1 base and J by 0 bases, with 10 bases left in between. CDR3 DNA sequence: TGTGCCAGCAGCTTAGAACAGACGAGCTCCTACGAGCAGTACTTC. Translated: CASSLEQTSSYEQYF.

The CDR3 reads CAGGTTASGNTIYF. The DNA for the CDR3 is TGTGCTGGGGGCACCACGGCCTCTGGAAACACCATATATTTT. The chain couples TRBV28 to TRBJ1-3; TRBD1 might be the D (6 bases). Germline V gene data show CDR1 as MDHEN and CDR2 as SYDVKM. The CDR3 has 14 amino acids.

This clonotype came up a few times. This sequence joins TRBV4-1 and TRBJ2-1, with 8 bases aligning to TRBD2. The CDR3 runs to 16 residues. In germline, CDR1 is MGHRA, CDR2 YSYEKL. The junction had 15 bases not matched to a gene; V was cut back by 2 bases and J by 12 bases. CDR3 coding DNA: TGCGCCAGCAGCCAACTCCTGAGGACTAGCCGAATAGGGCAGTTCTTC. Protein product: CASSQLLRTSRIGQFF.

In this sample, this clonotype turned up a few times. This sequence joins TRBV5-1 and TRBJ1-5, with a tentative D call TRBD1 (5 bases). This CDR3 contains 14 residues. Germline loops: CDR1 SGHRS, CDR2 YFSETQ. Trimming shortened V by 4 bases and J by 5 bases, and 13 bases separated the two germline ends. Here the CDR3 reads CASSETLGHQPQHF. CDR3 DNA sequence: TGCGCCAGCAGCGAAACCCTGGGGCATCAGCCCCAGCATTTT. Variable domain in full (rest from reference TRBV5-1 and TRBJ1-5): KAGVTQTPRYLIKTRGQQVTLSCSPISGHRSVSWYQQTPGQGLQFLFEYFSETQRNKGNFPGRFSGRQFSNSRSEMNVSTLELGDSALYLCASSETLGHQPQHFGDGTRLSIL.

J is TRBJ2-1 and V is TRBV12-5, with D possibly matching TRBD2 (6 bases). V shed 5 bases and J shed 0 bases, with 23 bases lying between them. The CDR3 spans 19 residues. Germline V CDR1 and CDR2: LGHNT, FRNRAP. The DNA of the CDR3 is TGTGCTAGTGGTCATTCTCCCCTCGGGAGCCCCAGCTCCTACAATGAGCAGTTCTTC. This gives the protein CASGHSPLGSPSSYNEQFF.

As regards this clonotype: It may be a read error: a sequence one base away is much more abundant. The genes are TRBV7-2 and TRBJ1-1; no definite D call. The germline CDR1 and CDR2 sequences are SGHTA and FQGNSA. CDR3 size: 15 residues. DNA of the CDR3: TGTGCCAGCAGCTTAGAGCTCAGACCAAACACTGAAGCTTCCTTT. This encodes CASSLELRPNTEASF.

In its sample, this clonotype was seen many times. This chain joins TRBV12-3 or TRBV12-4 and TRBJ2-1; a weak D match, TRBD2 (6 bases). The CDR3 extends over 15 amino acids. Trimming cost V 6 bases and J 0 bases, with 12 bases left between them. The CDR3 protein is CASSSLASSYNEQFF. In DNA form, the CDR3 reads TGTGCCAGCAGCTCGCTAGCGAGCTCCTACAATGAGCAGTTCTTC.

The chain recombines TRBV20-1 with TRBJ1-4; no clear D gene. Germline V gene sequence: CDR1 DFQATT, CDR2 SNEGSKA (reference sequence). This CDR3 comprises 14 residues. V lost 4 bases and J lost 8, with 17 bases in between. CDR3 sequence (DNA): TGCAGTGCTAAGCCACACATGAAGGCCGAAAAACTGTTTTTT. This gives the protein CSAKPHMKAEKLFF.

This clonotype has only a few counts. V and J are TRBV7-8 and TRBJ2-5; possibly TRBD1 for D (6 bases). Germline V gene data show CDR1 as SGHVS and CDR2 as FQNEAQ. V gave up 4 bases and J gave up 1 base, with 16 bases separating them. CDR3 size: 16 residues. CDR3 in amino acids: CASSSRRTVSQETQYF. DNA for the CDR3: TGTGCCAGCAGCTCCCGCCGGACAGTGTCCCAAGAGACCCAGTACTTC.

The CDR3, as DNA: TGTGCCAGTAGAAAAACTAGCGGGAGTATCGGGGAGCAGTACTTC. This codes for CASRKTSGSIGEQYF. This sequence joins TRBV19 and TRBJ2-7; 11 bases line up with TRBD2. This CDR3 contains 15 residues. Germline loops: CDR1 LNHDA, CDR2 SQIVND (reference sequence). The V and J ends lost 6 bases and 7 bases, in that order; junction bases with no gene match: 11.

The V and J genes are TRBV19 and TRBJ1-4; 7 bases fit TRBD1. Germline trimming cut 5 bases from V and 0 bases from J; bases unmatched to any gene: 9. CDR3 length equals 17 residues. CDR1 is LNHDA, CDR2 SQIVND, per germline (reference sequence). CDR3 amino acids: CASSPWTGLATNEKLFF. The CDR3 DNA reads as TGTGCCAGTAGTCCCTGGACAGGCCTTGCAACTAATGAAAAACTGTTTTTT.

The rearrangement links TRBV7-9 to TRBJ1-4, with TRBD1 as a possible D gene (5 bases). Per germline, CDR1 SEHNR and CDR2 FQNEAQ (reference sequence). V lost 3 bases to trimming and J lost 7 bases, with 15 bases between them. This CDR3 spans 15 amino acids. The CDR3 sequence is CASSFSGGMGEKLFF. CDR3 nucleotide sequence: TGTGCCAGCAGCTTTAGCGGGGGGATGGGTGAAAAACTGTTTTTT.